Sequencing of this T cell receptor beta chain was carried out in a study of shared clonotypes between healthy human individuals (dated by TCRdb to 2019 to 2021). Regarding the study in general: The cohort included three men and a couple of women between 18 and 49 years of age. Per donor, three plates each were used for CD4 naive and CD4 memory, two for CD8 naive, and one for CD8 memory. Leukapheresis yielded between about 0.85 and 10 billion PBMCs per donor. Different laboratories and diverse techniques were used to prepare libraries and sequence TCR repertoires, to increase sequencing depth and limit assay-specific biases. To estimate repertoire size and how much clonotype sharing occurs between individuals, the study deeply sequenced the blood TCR repertoires of about five healthy adults. Points the paper makes about the study in general: Sampling was limited to blood, and TCR repertoires in tissue likely differ from TCR repertoires in blood. Even with the large sequencing depth, rarefaction of the sorted-subset datasets indicated that sequencing was incomplete. Estimated clonotype richness was generally larger for naive than for memory subsets. The small number of donors limited the genetic and exposure-history diversity represented. Sharing across four donors was observed for 5% to 6.5% of naive CD4, over 3% of naive CD8, over 2% of memory CD4, and over 0.3% of memory CD8 clonotypes. Pairwise subsampling indicated that sequencing depth was expected to affect the degree of clonotype sharing among donors. Compared with non-shared clonotypes, clonotypes shared by all four sorted-subset donors had higher generation probabilities.

Healthy HIV-negative adults with no recently reported acute infections or vaccinations were included as donors. Every donor was a Caucasian adult living in Nashville, Tennessee, USA. CD4+ T cells were enriched through magnetic negative selection, after which naive cells were positively selected on CD45RA and the remaining negative fraction served as the memory subset. Blood was obtained by leukapheresis, after which PBMCs were separated by Ficoll-Histopaque density gradient centrifugation and cryopreserved in liquid nitrogen vapor phase. Analytical flow cytometry was used to check the purity and quantity of each magnetically sorted T cell population. From each sorted fraction, genomic DNA was isolated and quantified by UV absorbance on a Nanodrop 2000c. In regard to this clone: Its antigen is still unknown. Nothing much larger sits one base from this clone, and base qualities are not available.

TCR CDR3 regions were amplified from genomic DNA by multiplex PCR using the deep immunoSEQ assay. For each cell subset, the extracted genomic DNA was distributed evenly across all wells of several immunoSEQ 96-well plates, and each plate served as one replicate. For sorted subsets, roughly 190 ng of genomic DNA, equivalent to 25,000 to 35,000 T cell genomes, went into each replicate PCR. Purified libraries were measured with a Qubit 3.0 fluorometer, size-checked on a Bioanalyzer 2100, and measured again with the KAPA Library Quantification kit. Every immunoSEQ 96-well plate was sequenced on a dedicated single-read 150-cycle Illumina NextSeq 550 flow cell. The paper's processing steps were these. Because only junctional sequences without quality scores were contained in the immunoSEQ output, filtering matching that applied to full-length reads could not be performed. Sequences were annotated with PyIR, a Python wrapper for IgBLAST v1.9, and V/J genes and CDR3 were assigned using IMGT germline references. Any read was removed if the V/J assignment was weak (E-value above 1e-6), the CDR3 was missing, or the read contained stop codons, out-of-frame junctions, or ambiguous translated residues. V3J clonotypes were defined by identical inferred V gene, J gene, and CDR3 amino acid sequence. Percentage overlap between repertoires was calculated by dividing the number of shared unique clonotypes by the size of the smaller repertoire. Three approaches were used to assess repertoire richness: RTK rarefaction, the Chao1 estimator, and Recon v2.1 estimates of unobserved clonotypes. Generation probabilities for all TCRbeta clonotypes obtained by the gDNA method from a handful of donors were computed using OLGA. This is the immuneACCESS table as TCRdb keeps it, with only in-frame sequences that have V and J called. A part of the clones is gone; compared with another copy, unresolved V genes explain less than half, and the rest is unexplained. For V, J and clone size, that table is used; D and trimming come from the DNA. In all, the sample holds some 1,100,000 clones, and about four fifths of those were seen once. The ten largest clones represent approximately 0.5% of the sample.

The sequence was obtained from a young man in good health. Some clones in this sample may be carry-over from other donors' samples. The sequencing input was memory CD4+ T cells from PBMCs. Interpreted using the paper, the cell subset or site label stands for: CD45RA-negative fraction.

The nucleotide sequence reads TGTGCCAGCAGAAAGGTTGCTGGAAACACCATATATTTT. It translates to CASRKVAGNTIYF. The rearrangement combines TRBV7-2 with TRBJ1-3; the D gene is unclear. CDR1 and CDR2 (SGHTA, FQGNSA) derive from the germline V gene. The CDR3 spans 13 residues, from the cysteine through the phenylalanine. The read is trimmed to its CDR3 DNA, 39 bases read in frame from base 1. A distance of 8 bases separates the germline ends of V and J, which lose 6 bases and 2 bases respectively.